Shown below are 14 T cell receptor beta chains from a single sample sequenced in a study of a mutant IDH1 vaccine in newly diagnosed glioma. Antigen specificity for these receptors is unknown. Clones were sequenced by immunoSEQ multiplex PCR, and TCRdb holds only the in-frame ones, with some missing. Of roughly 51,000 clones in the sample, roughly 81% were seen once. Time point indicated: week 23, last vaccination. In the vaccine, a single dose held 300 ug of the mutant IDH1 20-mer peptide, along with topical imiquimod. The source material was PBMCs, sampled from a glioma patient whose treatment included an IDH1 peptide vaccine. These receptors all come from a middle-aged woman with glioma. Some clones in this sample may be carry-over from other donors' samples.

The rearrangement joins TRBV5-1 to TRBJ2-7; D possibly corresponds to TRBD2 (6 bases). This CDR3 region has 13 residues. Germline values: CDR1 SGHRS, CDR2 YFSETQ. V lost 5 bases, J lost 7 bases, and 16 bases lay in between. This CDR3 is CASSRGRDLEQYF. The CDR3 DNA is TGCGCCAGCAGTAGGGGCAGGGACTTGGAGCAGTACTTC. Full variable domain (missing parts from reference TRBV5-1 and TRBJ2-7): KAGVTQTPRYLIKTRGQQVTLSCSPISGHRSVSWYQQTPGQGLQFLFEYFSETQRNKGNFPGRFSGRQFSNSRSEMNVSTLELGDSALYLCASSRGRDLEQYFGPGTRLTVT.

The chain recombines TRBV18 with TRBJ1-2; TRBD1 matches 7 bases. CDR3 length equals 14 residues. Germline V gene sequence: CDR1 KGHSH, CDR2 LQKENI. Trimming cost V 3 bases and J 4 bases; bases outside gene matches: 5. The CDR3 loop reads CASSPGGQFYGYTF. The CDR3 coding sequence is TGTGCCAGCTCACCCGGGGGACAGTTCTATGGCTACACCTTC.

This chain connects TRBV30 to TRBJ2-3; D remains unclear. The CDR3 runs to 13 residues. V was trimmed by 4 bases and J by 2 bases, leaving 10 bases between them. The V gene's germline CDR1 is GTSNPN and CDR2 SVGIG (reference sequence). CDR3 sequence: CAWNQPDTDTQYF. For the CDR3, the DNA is TGTGCCTGGAATCAGCCAGACACAGATACGCAGTATTTT.

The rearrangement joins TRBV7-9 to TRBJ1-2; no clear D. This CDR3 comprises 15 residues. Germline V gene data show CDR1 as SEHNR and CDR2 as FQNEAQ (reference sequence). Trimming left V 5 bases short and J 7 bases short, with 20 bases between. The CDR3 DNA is TGTGCCAGCAGCCAATTCCACGCAGTTCAAAGTGGCTACACCTTC. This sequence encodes CASSQFHAVQSGYTF.

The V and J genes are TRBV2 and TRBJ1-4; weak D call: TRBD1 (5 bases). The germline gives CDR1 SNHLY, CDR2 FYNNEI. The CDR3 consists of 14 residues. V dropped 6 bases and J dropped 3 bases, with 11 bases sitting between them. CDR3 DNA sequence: TGTGCCAGCAGCCTTGGGGGGTCTAATGAAAAACTGTTTTTT. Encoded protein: CASSLGGSNEKLFF.

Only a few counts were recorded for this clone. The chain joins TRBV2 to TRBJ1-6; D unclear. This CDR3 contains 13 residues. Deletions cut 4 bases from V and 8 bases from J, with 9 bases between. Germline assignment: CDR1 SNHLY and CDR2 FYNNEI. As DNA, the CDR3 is TGTGCCAGCAGTGCCGGGCCTTATTCACCCCTCCACTTT. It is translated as CASSAGPYSPLHF.

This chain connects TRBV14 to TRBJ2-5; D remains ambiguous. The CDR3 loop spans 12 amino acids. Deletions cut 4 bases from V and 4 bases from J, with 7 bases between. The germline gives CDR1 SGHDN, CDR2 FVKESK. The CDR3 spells CASSPFGETQYF. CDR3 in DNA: TGTGCCAGCAGCCCCTTCGGAGAGACCCAGTACTTC.

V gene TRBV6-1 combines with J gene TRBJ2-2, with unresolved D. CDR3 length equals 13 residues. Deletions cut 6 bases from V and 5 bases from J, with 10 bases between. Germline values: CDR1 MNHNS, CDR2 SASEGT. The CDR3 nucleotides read TGTGCCAGCAGCCTCGCCGGGACCGGGGAGCTGTTTTTT. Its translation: CASSLAGTGELFF.

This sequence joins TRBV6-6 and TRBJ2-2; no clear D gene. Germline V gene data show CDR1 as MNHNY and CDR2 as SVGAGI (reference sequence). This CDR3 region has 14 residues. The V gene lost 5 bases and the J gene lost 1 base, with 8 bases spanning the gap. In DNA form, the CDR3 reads TGTGCCAGCAGTGACGTCCAGAACACCGGGGAGCTGTTTTTT. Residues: CASSDVQNTGELFF.

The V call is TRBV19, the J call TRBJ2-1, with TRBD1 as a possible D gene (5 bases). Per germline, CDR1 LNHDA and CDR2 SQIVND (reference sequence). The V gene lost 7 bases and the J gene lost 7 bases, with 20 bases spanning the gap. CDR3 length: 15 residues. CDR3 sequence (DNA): TGTGCCAGTACCCAAGGGCAGGGAAGGCGAAATGAGCAGTTCTTC. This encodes CASTQGQGRRNEQFF.

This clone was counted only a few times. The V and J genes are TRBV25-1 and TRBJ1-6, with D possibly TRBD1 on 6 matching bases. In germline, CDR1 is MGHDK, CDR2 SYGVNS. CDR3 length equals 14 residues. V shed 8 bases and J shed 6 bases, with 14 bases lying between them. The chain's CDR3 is CASSRLGGNSPLHF. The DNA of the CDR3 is TGTGCCAGCTCTAGGTTAGGGGGTAATTCACCCCTCCACTTT.

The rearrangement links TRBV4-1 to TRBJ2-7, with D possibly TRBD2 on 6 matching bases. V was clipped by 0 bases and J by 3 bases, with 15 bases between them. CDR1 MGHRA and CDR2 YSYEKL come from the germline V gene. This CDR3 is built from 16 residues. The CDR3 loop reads CASSQEGGTYYYEQYF. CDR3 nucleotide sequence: TGCGCCAGCAGCCAAGAAGGCGGGACGTACTACTACGAGCAGTACTTC.

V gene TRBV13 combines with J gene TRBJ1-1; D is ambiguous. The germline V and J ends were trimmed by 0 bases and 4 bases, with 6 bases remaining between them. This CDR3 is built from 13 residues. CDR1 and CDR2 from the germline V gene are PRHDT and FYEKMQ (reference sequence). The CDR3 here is CASSLGHGTEAFF. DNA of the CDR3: TGTGCCAGCAGCTTAGGTCACGGCACTGAAGCTTTCTTT.

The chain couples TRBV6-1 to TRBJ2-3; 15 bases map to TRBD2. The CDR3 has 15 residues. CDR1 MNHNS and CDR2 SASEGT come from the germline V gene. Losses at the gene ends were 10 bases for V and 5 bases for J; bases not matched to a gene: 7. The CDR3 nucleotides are TGTGCCACTAGCGGACTAGCGGGGGGGCTAGATACGCAGTATTTT. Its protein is CATSGLAGGLDTQYF.